This TCR beta chain is drawn from a study of blood T cell repertoires in COVID-19. Study summary: Nucleic acid was either cDNA or gDNA, and it came from T cells, B-cell-depleted T cells, or PBMCs.

Assay used: immunoSEQ multiplex PCR; TCRdb lists only in-frame clones, some missing. The sample lists roughly 380,000 clones; roughly nine tenths were seen once. The CDR3 is 16 amino acids. Germline V CDR1 and CDR2: SGDLS, YYNGEE. V was clipped by 2 bases and J by 0 bases; unmatched bases: 5. The V gene is TRBV9, the J gene TRBJ2-3; 8 bases match TRBD2. What was sequenced was peripheral blood. The origin of this receptor is a woman aged 55 to 70 with COVID-19, enrolled during active disease. The CDR3 loop reads CASSVLGGGSTDTQYF. The DNA for the CDR3 is TGTGCCAGCAGCGTCCTCGGGGGGGGGAGCACAGATACGCAGTATTTT.